This TCR beta chain originates from a study of graft-versus-host responses after intestinal transplantation. Study context: Recipients were all induced with anti-thymocyte globulin, then given tacrolimus and steroids for roughly three years.

A note on this clone: Its antigen is unknown.

The V gene lost 0 bases and the J gene lost 3 bases, with 11 bases spanning the gap. Germline CDR1 and CDR2: SGHDT and YYEEEE. This CDR3 has 15 amino acids. Regarding the study as a whole: After transplant, early declines in HvG clones were associated with peak levels of circulating GvH clones.

The repertoire was sequenced with immunoSEQ multiplex PCR; TCRdb's copy has only in-frame clones and lacks some. In the table there are around 25,000 clones, roughly 94% of which are singletons. The chain employs TRBV5-6 and TRBJ2-3; D unresolved. The material sequenced was PBMCs, taken 156 days after intestinal transplant. The receptor comes from a human patient who received an intestinal transplant, so some T cells may come from the graft donor. DNA of the CDR3: TGTGCCAGCAGCTTGGGGGCAGGTTCAACAGATACGCAGTATTTT. Amino acids: CASSLGAGSTDTQYF. The complete variable domain, with remaining parts taken from reference TRBV5-6 and TRBJ2-3, reads DAGVTQSPTHLIKTRGQQVTLRCSPKSGHDTVSWYQQALGQGPQFIFQYYEEEERQRGNFPDRFSGHQFPNYSSELNVNALLLGDSALYLCASSLGAGSTDTQYFGPGTRLTVL.